This T cell receptor beta chain was recorded in a study of blood T cell repertoires in COVID-19 (dated by TCRdb to about 2020). Background on the whole study: Collaborator samples came from the United States, Italy and Spain and covered acute and convalescent phases of COVID-19. The material from the prospective study consisted of cDNA or gDNA derived from T cells, B-cell-depleted T cells, or PBMCs. Deeply sampled blood TCRbeta repertoires from subjects exposed to, actively infected with, or recovered from COVID-19 were included in the dataset. Samples were obtained from the ongoing ImmuneRACE study (first 160 participants) and from over a thousand subjects provided by 6 global collaborators. Nearly every sample came with metadata listing a de-identified subject ID, COVID-19 status, age in years and sex. Where available, HLA class I and class II types were obtained from metadata supplied by the sample provider rather than from assay-based typing. The repertoires were made available in a free public database intended to serve as a resource for research on the immune response to SARS-CoV-2. What the study reported, not specific to this receptor: Clinical and demographic metadata were provided uncurated, with the amount varying by source and participant.

Whole blood was collected in K2EDTA tubes by collaborating institutions according to the institutions' own protocols. For TCRbeta analysis, collaborators shipped samples in one of three forms: frozen whole blood, isolated PBMCs, or DNA extracted from either of those sample types. As to this clone: The antigen this receptor binds is unknown. No base quality values were provided; no much bigger clone lies one nucleotide off.

As encoded in the germline V gene, CDR1 is SNHLY while CDR2 is FYNNEI. The CDR3 contains 19 residues, cysteine and phenylalanine counted. The CDR3 DNA has 57 bases and is translated from base 1. Clipping removes 6 bases from V and 3 bases from J, with 21 as the unmatched junction base count. TCRbeta CDR3 regions were amplified from genomic DNA by means of the immunoSEQ Assay, a bias-controlled multiplex PCR. Per the original workflow: Within the assay, amplification of reference gene primers was used to estimate how many nucleated cells each sample contained. To quantify the absolute abundance of each unique TCRbeta CDR3 rearrangement, sequence reads were collapsed and filtered. For each sample, productive Simpson clonality was calculated by taking the square root of Simpson's diversity index across productive rearrangements. TCRdb obtained this table from immuneACCESS and retained in-frame rearrangements with V and J assigned. These tables miss some clones; where compared with another copy, unresolved V genes account for less than half of the shortfall, and the remainder is unexplained. D and trimming were read from the DNA, whereas the V and J calls and clone size are those reported in that table. The sample table contains fewer than 80,000 clones; only one count was recorded for less than 85% of them. The leading ten clones occupy about 5% of the sample.

This receptor was identified in a woman older than 75 with active or convalescent COVID-19. Sequenced material: peripheral blood. Here the chain combines TRBV2 and TRBJ2-7, with 9 bases aligning to TRBD2. CDR3 reads: CASRGLADSNNLRVYEQYF. DNA sequence: TGTGCCAGCAGGGGACTAGCAGACAGCAATAATCTCCGAGTCTACGAGCAGTACTTC.